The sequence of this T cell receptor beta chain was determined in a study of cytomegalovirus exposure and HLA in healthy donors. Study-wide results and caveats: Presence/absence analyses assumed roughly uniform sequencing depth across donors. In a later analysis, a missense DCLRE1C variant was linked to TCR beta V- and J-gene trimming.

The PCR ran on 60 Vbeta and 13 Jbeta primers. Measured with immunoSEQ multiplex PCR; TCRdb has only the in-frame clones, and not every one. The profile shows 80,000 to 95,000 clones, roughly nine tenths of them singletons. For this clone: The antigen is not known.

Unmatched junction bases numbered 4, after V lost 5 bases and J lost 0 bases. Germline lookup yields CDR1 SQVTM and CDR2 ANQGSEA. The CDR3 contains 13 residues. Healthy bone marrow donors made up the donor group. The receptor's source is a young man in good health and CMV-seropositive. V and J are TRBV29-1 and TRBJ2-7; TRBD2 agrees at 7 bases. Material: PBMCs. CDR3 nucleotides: TGCAGCGTTTCTAGCGGAAGCTCCTACGAGCAGTACTTC. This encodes CSVSSGSSYEQYF.